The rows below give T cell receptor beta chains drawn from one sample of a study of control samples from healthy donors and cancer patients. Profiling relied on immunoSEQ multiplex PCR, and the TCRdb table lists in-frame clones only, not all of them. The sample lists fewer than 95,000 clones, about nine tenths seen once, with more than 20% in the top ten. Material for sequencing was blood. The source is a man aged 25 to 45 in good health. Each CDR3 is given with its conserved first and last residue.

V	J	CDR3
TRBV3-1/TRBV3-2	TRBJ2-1	CASSQRLSKLDEQFF
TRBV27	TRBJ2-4	CASSPRTSGGDIQYF
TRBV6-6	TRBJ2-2	CASSRTSGGPSTGELFF
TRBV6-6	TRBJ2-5	CASSYSRNQETQYF
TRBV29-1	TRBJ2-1	CSVVTGRSVNEQFF
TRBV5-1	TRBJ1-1	CASSFVGGMNTEAFF
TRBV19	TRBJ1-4	CASSIGIPGTGRYGEKLFF
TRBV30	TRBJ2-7	CAWSQPFYEQYF
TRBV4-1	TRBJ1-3	CASRFDRADGNTIYF
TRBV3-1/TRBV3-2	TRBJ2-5	CASSQDRAGIQETQYF
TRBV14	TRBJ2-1	CASSQGPSSYNEQFF
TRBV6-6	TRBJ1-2	CASSHLLDLTGANYGYTF
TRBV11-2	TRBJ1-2	CASSLEGARDYGYTF
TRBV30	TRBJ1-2	CAWRTAVGGGYTF
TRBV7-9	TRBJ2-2	CASSLWGTNTGELFF
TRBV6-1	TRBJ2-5	CASSEGPGQETQYF
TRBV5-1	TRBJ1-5	CASRPTGGQPQHF
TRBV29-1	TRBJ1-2	CSAPWAGDGYTF
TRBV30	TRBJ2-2	CAWSVGNTGELFF
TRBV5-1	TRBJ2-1	CASSLVRVSGGFYNEQFF
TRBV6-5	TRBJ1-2	CASSYSSGVVNYGYTF
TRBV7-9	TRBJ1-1	CASSLGGSAEAFF
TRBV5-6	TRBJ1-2	CASSVQGPHYGYTF
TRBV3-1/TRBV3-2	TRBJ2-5	CASSLMEYQETQYF
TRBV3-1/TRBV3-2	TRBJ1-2	CASSSLTVSGYTF
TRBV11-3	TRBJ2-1	CASSRPGGSGEQFF
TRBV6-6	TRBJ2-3	CASSPQDTQYF
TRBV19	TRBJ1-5	CAAGPNQPQHF
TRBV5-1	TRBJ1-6	CASSLAGQSGSPLHF
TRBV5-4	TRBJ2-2	CASSLPSHKNTGELFF
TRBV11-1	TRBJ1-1	CASSLFGDTEAFF
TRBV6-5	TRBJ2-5	CASTVEGGETQYF
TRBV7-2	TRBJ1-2	CASSLKGQGFGYTF
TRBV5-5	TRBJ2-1	CASSRLTSGGARDEQFF
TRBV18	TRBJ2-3	CASSPTSPDTQYF
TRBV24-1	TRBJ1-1	CATSAPGGGKTEAFF
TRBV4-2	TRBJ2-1	CASSHSGTSSYNEQFF
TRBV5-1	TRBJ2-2	CASSLGQGGTGELFF
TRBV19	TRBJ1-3	CEQGSGNTIYF
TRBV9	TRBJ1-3	CASSVAAGRSGNTIYF
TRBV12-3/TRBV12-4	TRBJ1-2	CASSLELRGYTF
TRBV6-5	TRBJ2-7	CASSTRGDSSYEQYF
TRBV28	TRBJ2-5	CASSPPGQGQETQYF
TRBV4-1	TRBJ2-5	CASSQVSDIRQETQYF
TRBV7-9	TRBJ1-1	CASSQPGRGAFF
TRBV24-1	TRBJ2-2	CATGGQGRDGELFF
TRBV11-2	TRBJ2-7	CASRRQGPEQYF